The 20 T cell receptor beta chains below were found in one sample sequenced in a study of cytomegalovirus exposure and HLA in healthy donors. The PCR was carried out with 60 Vbeta primers and 13 Jbeta primers. Produced via immunoSEQ multiplex PCR; TCRdb's table is partial and in-frame only. This table has about 150,000 clones, 78% appearing once. The sample was PBMCs. These receptors were collected from a woman aged 45-65 years in good health and CMV-seropositive.

V gene TRBV7-9 combines with J gene TRBJ2-1, with TRBD2 matching 13 bases. The length of the CDR3 is 15 residues. CDR1 is SEHNR, CDR2 FQNEAQ, per germline (reference sequence). With 5 bases clipped from V and 6 bases from J, the junction kept 4 bases outside the gene matches. CDR3 coding DNA: TGTGCCAGCAGCCGCGGGACTAGCGGGGTCAATGAGCAGTTCTTC. Translation: CASSRGTSGVNEQFF. The full variable domain, completed using reference TRBV7-9 and TRBJ2-1, is DTGVSQNPRHKITKRGQNVTFRCDPISEHNRLYWYRQTLGQGPEFLTYFQNEAQLEKSRLLSDRFSAERPKGSFSTLEIQRTEQGDSAMYLCASSRGTSGVNEQFFGPGTRLTVL.

The rearrangement joins TRBV6-1 to TRBJ1-4; no clear D. Germline V gene sequence: CDR1 MNHNS, CDR2 SASEGT. Trimming pared 2 bases from V and 8 bases from J, leaving 18 bases between. This CDR3 spans 16 amino acids. The CDR3 is CASSEIPGEGSEKLFF. CDR3 DNA sequence: TGTGCCAGCAGTGAAATCCCGGGTGAAGGGAGCGAAAAACTGTTTTTT.

J is TRBJ1-4 and V is TRBV6-6, with D unclear. Germline V gene sequence: CDR1 MNHNY, CDR2 SVGAGI (reference sequence). The CDR3 has 12 residues. The ends were cut back, 7 bases at V and 7 bases at J, with 10 bases in the middle. As DNA, the CDR3 is TGTGCCAGCACCCTAAATCGTGAAAAACTGTTTTTT. Its translation is CASTLNREKLFF.

The V and J genes are TRBV5-4 and TRBJ1-6; 7 nucleotides line up with TRBD1. From germline, CDR1 is SGHNT and CDR2 YYREEE (reference sequence). The CDR3 loop spans 18 amino acids. V dropped 2 bases and J dropped 0; count of bases not matched to a gene: 8. CDR3 loop: CASSFRQGGSSYNSPLHF. CDR3 nucleotide sequence: TGTGCCAGCAGCTTTCGGCAGGGGGGTAGCTCCTATAATTCACCCCTCCACTTT. Complete variable domain (other parts from reference TRBV5-4 and TRBJ1-6): ETGVTQSPTHLIKTRGQQVTLRCSSQSGHNTVSWYQQALGQGPQFIFQYYREEENGRGNFPPRFSGLQFPNYSSELNVNALELDDSALYLCASSFRQGGSSYNSPLHFGNGTRLTVT.

The rearrangement joins TRBV7-8 to TRBJ2-1; 7 nucleotides agree with TRBD1. Germline CDR1 and CDR2: SGHVS and FQNEAQ. V was pared by 4 bases and J by 6 bases, with 6 bases of the junction left unmatched. The CDR3 is made up of 14 amino acids. The CDR3 is CASSSETGSNEQFF. CDR3 sequence (DNA): TGTGCCAGCAGCTCTGAGACAGGGAGCAATGAGCAGTTCTTC.

V usage is TRBV6-5 and J usage is TRBJ2-5, with 9 positions matching TRBD1. CDR3 length equals 16 residues. Trimming at V came to 4 bases and at J to 5 bases, leaving 11 bases not matched to a gene. Per germline, CDR1 MNHEY and CDR2 SVGAGI. CDR3 residues: CASSSRAGTGFETQYF. The CDR3 DNA reads TGTGCCAGCAGTTCCCGAGCCGGGACAGGGTTTGAGACCCAGTACTTC.

This chain joins TRBV6-1 and TRBJ2-7; D is perhaps TRBD1 (6 bases). The CDR3 length is 13 residues. Trimming cost V 5 bases and J 7 bases, with 15 bases left between them. CDR1 is MNHNS, CDR2 SASEGT, per germline. CDR3 protein: CASSSARGWEQYF. Here the CDR3 DNA reads TGTGCCAGCAGTTCCGCTAGGGGGTGGGAGCAGTACTTC.

The chain couples TRBV2 to TRBJ1-3; TRBD1 matches at 10 bases. The V and J ends lost 4 bases and 2 bases, in that order; junction bases with no gene match: 5. Germline loops: CDR1 SNHLY, CDR2 FYNNEI. This CDR3 is 16 amino acids long. Here the CDR3 DNA reads TGTGCCAGCAGTGTGAGGGACAGGGGAACTGGAAACACCATATATTTT. Translation: CASSVRDRGTGNTIYF.

The chain carries TRBV5-4 and TRBJ1-6; the D is unclear. CDR3 length: 12 amino acids. The germline V gene encodes CDR1 SGHNT and CDR2 YYREEE (reference sequence). Trimming left V 4 bases short and J 6 bases short, with 5 bases between. The CDR3 region is CASSTVNSPLHF. The DNA for the CDR3 is TGTGCCAGCAGCACAGTTAATTCACCCCTCCACTTT.

The V gene is TRBV11-2, the J gene TRBJ2-1, with 8 bases aligning to TRBD1. The CDR3 runs 13 residues. Looked up from germline, CDR1 is SGHAT and CDR2 is FQNNGV. After removal of 6 bases from V and 5 bases from J, the junction contained 3 bases not matched to a gene. The CDR3 DNA reads as TGTGCCAGCAGGCCGACAGGGGACAATGAGCAGTTCTTC. It is translated as CASRPTGDNEQFF.

The V and J genes are TRBV7-3 and TRBJ1-6; 9 bases agree with TRBD1. From germline, CDR1 is SGHTA and CDR2 FQGTGA. After removal of 8 bases from V and 5 bases from J, the junction contained 7 bases not matched to a gene. The CDR3 totals 15 residues. As DNA, the CDR3 is TGTGCCAGCGCCCGGGACAGGGCCAATAATTCACCCCTCCACTTT. Amino acid sequence: CASARDRANNSPLHF.

This chain links TRBV10-3 with TRBJ1-4, with TRBD1 matching 10 bases. The CDR3 length is 14 residues. The V gene's germline CDR1 is ENHRY and CDR2 SYGVKD. J lost 7 bases, V lost 4 bases, and 3 bases had no gene match. CDR3 residues: CAISGQGAGEKLFF. As DNA, the CDR3 is TGTGCCATCAGTGGACAGGGGGCGGGTGAAAAACTGTTTTTT.

This sequence joins TRBV9 and TRBJ2-5; 11 bases align to TRBD2. The J segment lost 3 bases and the V segment lost 4 bases, leaving 8 bases of the junction unmatched. The CDR3 length is 16 residues. The V gene's germline CDR1 is SGDLS and CDR2 YYNGEE. The CDR3 sequence: CASSFPGLAVEETQYF. DNA for the CDR3: TGTGCCAGCAGCTTTCCGGGACTAGCGGTAGAAGAGACCCAGTACTTC.

This clone was found a few times. This rearrangement joins TRBV6-5 to TRBJ1-5, with D unclear. The CDR3 is 15 amino acids. Germline V lookup: CDR1 MNHEY, CDR2 SVGAGI. The V and J ends lost 8 bases and 2 bases respectively, with 16 bases between them. The CDR3 loop reads CASSEWLLGNQPQHF. Here the CDR3 DNA reads TGTGCCAGCTCGGAGTGGCTGTTGGGCAATCAGCCCCAGCATTTT.

The rearrangement uses TRBV5-6 and TRBJ2-7, with D perhaps TRBD2 (6 bases). Germline V CDR1 and CDR2: SGHDT, YYEEEE. This CDR3 comprises 14 residues. V shed 4 bases and J shed 3 bases, with 14 bases lying between them. The CDR3 region is CASSPGTSHYEQYF. CDR3 sequence (DNA): TGTGCCAGCAGCCCCGGGACTTCTCACTACGAGCAGTACTTC. The variable domain in full, completed from reference TRBV5-6 and TRBJ2-7, reads DAGVTQSPTHLIKTRGQQVTLRCSPKSGHDTVSWYQQALGQGPQFIFQYYEEEERQRGNFPDRFSGHQFPNYSSELNVNALLLGDSALYLCASSPGTSHYEQYFGPGTRLTVT.

The CDR3 sequence is CASSPAYEQYF. The CDR3 DNA sequence: TGTGCCAGCAGCCCTGCCTACGAGCAGTACTTC. The chain uses TRBV7-9 and TRBJ2-7; the D is unclear. Germline V gene sequence: CDR1 SEHNR, CDR2 FQNEAQ (reference sequence). The CDR3 runs 11 residues. The germline V and J ends were trimmed by 5 bases and 2 bases, with 4 bases remaining between them.

This chain links TRBV6-1 with TRBJ1-5; 7 bases agree with TRBD1. V was clipped by 1 base and J by 0 bases; unmatched bases: 9. The CDR3 runs to 18 residues. Germline loops: CDR1 MNHNS, CDR2 SASEGT. DNA of the CDR3: TGTGCCAGCAGTGAAGTCGGGACAGCTAAGAGTAGCAATCAGCCCCAGCATTTT. As protein: CASSEVGTAKSSNQPQHF.

The rearrangement links TRBV6-5 to TRBJ1-2; TRBD1 aligns across 12 bases. The CDR3 loop spans 13 amino acids. Germline CDR1 is MNHEY and CDR2 is SVGAGI. The V and J ends lost 10 bases and 8 bases, in that order; junction bases with no gene match: 8. CDR3 DNA sequence: TGTGCCACCTCGGGACAGGGGGCGAGCGGCTACACCTTC. Translating it yields CATSGQGASGYTF.

This clone was seen a few times. This chain joins TRBV14 and TRBJ2-3; a possible D gene is TRBD1 (6 bases). This CDR3 has 18 amino acids. V lost 2 bases, J lost 2 bases, and 20 bases lay in between. The V gene's germline CDR1 is SGHDN and CDR2 FVKESK. CDR3 nucleotides: TGTGCCAGCAGCCAACGCCCTTTTACGGCAGGGGACACAGATACGCAGTATTTT. Its protein is CASSQRPFTAGDTDTQYF.

The CDR3 sequence: CASSPRTGVGETQYF. In DNA, the CDR3 is TGTGCCAGCAGCCCCCGGACAGGCGTTGGAGAGACCCAGTACTTC. This chain connects TRBV27 to TRBJ2-5; 7 bases align to TRBD1. CDR1 and CDR2 (germline): MNHEY, SMNVEV (reference sequence). Germline trimming cut 6 bases from V and 4 bases from J; bases unmatched to any gene: 11. This CDR3 is built from 15 residues.